A single sample is the source of the 20 T cell receptor beta chains below, sequenced in a study of blood T cell repertoires in COVID-19. Some clones are missing from TCRdb's copy, which holds only in-frame ones; the method was immunoSEQ multiplex PCR. The repertoire has almost 400,000 clones, 88% of them found once; the top ten carry 0.9% to 1%. The sample taken for sequencing was PBMCs or T cells enriched from blood (not recorded which). The receptors derive from a woman in her twenties or thirties with acute COVID-19.

This clone was detected once. The J gene is TRBJ1-5, the V gene TRBV6-4; TRBD1 matches at 7 bases. This CDR3 spans 13 amino acids. Germline-derived CDR1 and CDR2 are MRHNA and SNTAGT. V trimming: 8 bases; J trimming: 5 bases; junction bases outside the gene matches: 6. CDR3 residues: CASRDSDDQPQHF. CDR3 in DNA: TGTGCCAGCCGGGACAGTGACGATCAGCCCCAGCATTTT.

V gene TRBV15 combines with J gene TRBJ1-2, with a weak D call TRBD1 (5 bases). V gave up 1 base and J gave up 9 bases, with 12 bases separating them. The CDR3 runs 13 residues. Germline lookup yields CDR1 LNHNV and CDR2 YYDKDF (reference sequence). DNA of the CDR3: TGTGCCACCAGCAGAGCATACCAGGGTAGCTACACCTTC. This sequence encodes CATSRAYQGSYTF. Supplemented by reference TRBV15 and TRBJ1-2, the full variable domain reads DAMVIQNPRYQVTQFGKPVTLSCSQTLNHNVMYWYQQKSSQAPKLLFHYYDKDFNNEADTPDNFQSRRPNTSFCFLDIRSPGLGDTAMYLCATSRAYQGSYTFGSGTRLTVV.

The J gene is TRBJ2-1, the V gene TRBV20-1; D is unresolved. Trimming removed 3 bases at V and 4 bases at J, with 4 bases between. The germline V gene has CDR1 DFQATT and CDR2 SNEGSKA (reference sequence). The CDR3 runs to 11 residues. The chain's CDR3 is CSASLYNEQFF. In DNA, the CDR3 is TGCAGTGCTAGTCTTTACAATGAGCAGTTCTTC.

This clone was detected a few times. The CDR3 nucleotides are TGTGCCAGCAGCTTGACGGAGAGAGCCGGGGAGCTGTTTTTT. Translation: CASSLTERAGELFF. J is TRBJ2-2 and V is TRBV2; D unresolved. The CDR3 has 14 amino acids. The germline V gene has CDR1 SNHLY and CDR2 FYNNEI. V lost 6 bases and J 6 bases, leaving 14 bases between the germline ends.

J is TRBJ1-2 and V is TRBV6-2 or TRBV6-3; D is perhaps TRBD1 (5 bases). CDR3 length: 15 amino acids. V gave up 0 bases and J gave up 4 bases, with 12 bases separating them. Germline assignment: CDR1 MNHEY and CDR2 SVGEGT. The CDR3 DNA is TGTGCCAGCAGTTACTCGGTCCAGGGCTTCTATGGCTACACCTTC. Protein sequence: CASSYSVQGFYGYTF.

The rearrangement uses TRBV19 and TRBJ2-2, with a possible D match to TRBD2 (5 bases). The V gene lost 3 bases and the J gene lost 6 bases, with 14 bases spanning the gap. CDR1 and CDR2 (germline): LNHDA, SQIVND (reference sequence). This CDR3 spans 15 amino acids. CDR3 sequence: CASSIYRGSAGELFF. The CDR3 coding sequence is TGTGCCAGTAGTATTTACCGGGGTAGCGCCGGGGAGCTGTTTTTT.

The chain joins TRBV2 to TRBJ1-3; D is possibly TRBD1 (5 bases). V gave up 1 base and J gave up 0 bases, with 16 bases separating them. Germline-derived CDR1 and CDR2 are SNHLY and FYNNEI. The CDR3 has 18 residues. CDR3 loop: CASSEGLNRFPSGNTIYF. The CDR3 region has the DNA TGTGCCAGCAGTGAAGGTTTGAACAGGTTTCCCTCTGGAAACACCATATATTTT.

The chain couples TRBV5-6 to TRBJ2-7, with D possibly being TRBD1 (5 bases). Trimming removed 4 bases at V and 2 bases at J, with 19 bases between. Germline-derived CDR1 and CDR2 are SGHDT and YYEEEE. The CDR3 is made up of 16 amino acids. The CDR3 nucleotides read TGTGCCAGCAGCCTGGACCGGCAGGGTGAACCCTACGAGCAGTACTTC. Amino acids: CASSLDRQGEPYEQYF.

The J gene is TRBJ1-2, the V gene TRBV29-1; D perhaps matches TRBD1 (6 bases). The V and J ends lost 2 bases and 8 bases respectively, with 15 bases between them. Germline CDR1 reads SQVTM; CDR2 reads ANQGSEA. The length of the CDR3 is 13 residues. CDR3 residues: CSVEWAQGIGYTF. CDR3 DNA sequence: TGCAGCGTTGAATGGGCACAGGGTATAGGCTACACCTTC. The full variable domain, its missing parts supplied by reference TRBV29-1 and TRBJ1-2, is SAVISQKPSRDICQRGTSLTIQCQVDSQVTMMFWYRQQPGQSLTLIATANQGSEATYESGFVIDKFPISRPNLTFSTLTVSNMSPEDSSIYLCSVEWAQGIGYTFGSGTRLTVV.

The CDR3 DNA sequence: TGTGCCAGTACCCCGCAGGGGGCCGAAAAACTGTTTTTT. Encoded protein: CASTPQGAEKLFF. J is TRBJ1-4 and V is TRBV19; 8 nucleotides align to TRBD1. CDR3 length equals 13 residues. The trim removed 7 bases at V and 8 bases at J, leaving 6 bases unmatched. CDR1 and CDR2 from the germline V gene are LNHDA and SQIVND (reference sequence).

The chain employs TRBV7-8 and TRBJ1-2; D not certain. V was shortened by 5 bases and J by 1 base, with 5 bases between the two germline ends. This CDR3 has 12 residues. CDR1 and CDR2 (germline): SGHVS, FQNEAQ. For the CDR3, the DNA is TGTGCCAGCAGCCCTAATAACTATGGCTACACCTTC. It yields the protein CASSPNNYGYTF. The full variable domain, its missing parts supplied by reference TRBV7-8 and TRBJ1-2, is GAGVSQSPRYKVAKRGQDVALRCDPISGHVSLFWYQQALGQGPEFLTYFQNEAQLDKSGLPSDRFFAERPEGSVSTLKIQRTQQEDSAVYLCASSPNNYGYTFGSGTRLTVV.

The V gene is TRBV2, the J gene TRBJ1-1, with a possible D match to TRBD1 (5 bases). The CDR3 extends over 14 amino acids. Trimming removed 3 bases at V and 5 bases at J, with 13 bases between. CDR1 SNHLY and CDR2 FYNNEI come from the germline V gene. CDR3 in amino acids: CASSDQGGGTEAFF. The CDR3 DNA sequence: TGTGCCAGCAGTGACCAGGGAGGAGGGACTGAAGCTTTCTTT.

This chain joins TRBV5-6 and TRBJ1-5; 12 bases fit TRBD1. Germline-derived CDR1 and CDR2 are SGHDT and YYEEEE. J gave up 7 bases and V 0 bases, and 14 bases lay outside the gene matches. The CDR3 consists of 19 residues. CDR3 region: CASSLASGQGATGWQPQHF. CDR3 bases: TGTGCCAGCAGCTTGGCCTCGGGACAGGGGGCAACGGGATGGCAGCCCCAGCATTTT.

The V call is TRBV19, the J call TRBJ2-4; TRBD1 aligns across 8 bases. Germline V CDR1 and CDR2: LNHDA, SQIVND (reference sequence). The CDR3 length is 23 residues. The junction had 23 bases not matched to a gene; V was cut back by 1 base and J by 0 bases. The CDR3 DNA follows: TGTGCCAGTAGTATAGTTTCTCCGGACAGGGCCGAATCCGCACGACTAGCCAAAAACATTCAGTACTTC. As protein: CASSIVSPDRAESARLAKNIQYF.

The chain couples TRBV4-1 to TRBJ2-7, with 11 bases lining up with TRBD2. V gave up 4 bases and J gave up 2 bases; unmatched junction bases: 16. The CDR3 is 19 residues long. Germline CDR1 MGHRA, CDR2 YSYEKL. CDR3: CASSRNMGTGLAVTYEQYF. The CDR3 DNA is TGCGCCAGCAGCCGGAATATGGGAACGGGACTAGCGGTTACCTACGAGCAGTACTTC.

J is TRBJ2-5 and V is TRBV12-3 or TRBV12-4, with 11 nucleotides matching TRBD2. The ends lost 5 bases at V and 8 bases at J; junction bases unmatched: 4. This CDR3 is built from 13 residues. The DNA of the CDR3 is TGTGCCAGCAGTGGTGGGACTAGCGGAACCCAGTACTTC. Translation gives CASSGGTSGTQYF.

This chain links TRBV5-6 with TRBJ1-1; no reliable D call. Per the germline V gene, CDR1 is SGHDT and CDR2 is YYEEEE. This CDR3 is 13 amino acids long. V shed 5 bases and J shed 0 bases, with 8 bases lying between them. DNA of the CDR3: TGTGCCAGCAGTAGACTCATGAACACTGAAGCTTTCTTT. Amino acid sequence: CASSRLMNTEAFF.

The gene calls are TRBV19 and TRBJ1-4; possibly TRBD1 for D (6 bases). The germline gives CDR1 LNHDA, CDR2 SQIVND (reference sequence). Trimming cost V 6 bases and J 8 bases, with 19 bases left between them. The CDR3 totals 15 residues. In nucleotides, the CDR3 is TGTGCCAGTAGAGGGACAAGAATGGGCCGCGAAAAACTGTTTTTT. It translates to CASRGTRMGREKLFF. Based on the CDR3 plus reference TRBV19 and TRBJ1-4, the full variable domain is DGGITQSPKYLFRKEGQNVTLSCEQNLNHDAMYWYRQDPGQGLRLIYYSQIVNDFQKGDIAEGYSVSREKKESFPLTVTSAQKNPTAFYLCASRGTRMGREKLFFGSGTQLSVL.

This clone occurred once. This chain connects TRBV2 to TRBJ1-1, with 8 bases aligning to TRBD1. This CDR3 spans 15 amino acids. V dropped 6 bases and J dropped 0; count of bases not matched to a gene: 6. Germline V lookup: CDR1 SNHLY, CDR2 FYNNEI. The CDR3 here is CASRDRVGVNTEAFF. In DNA form, the CDR3 reads TGTGCCAGCAGGGACAGGGTGGGAGTGAACACTGAAGCTTTCTTT.

The rearrangement uses TRBV5-1 and TRBJ1-5; D may be TRBD1 (5 bases). Trimming removed 0 bases at V and 9 bases at J, with 13 bases between. Looked up from germline, CDR1 is SGHRS and CDR2 is YFSETQ. The CDR3 is 14 residues long. CDR3 protein: CASSLEGDLGPQHF. The DNA for the CDR3 is TGCGCCAGCAGCTTGGAAGGGGATTTGGGGCCCCAGCATTTT.